The source of this T cell receptor (beta chain) is a study of blood T cell repertoires in COVID-19. Sequencing was performed with immunoSEQ multiplex PCR; in TCRdb, only in-frame clones are kept and a portion is missing. The sample shows around 200,000 clones, roughly 77% of them seen only once. Trimming took 8 bases from V and 1 from J, leaving 8 bases between them. Looked up from germline, CDR1 is DFQATT and CDR2 is SNEGSKA (reference sequence). The CDR3 has 11 residues. Seattle patients were enrolled while actively infected and followed longitudinally. Material for sequencing was peripheral blood. V and J are TRBV20-1 and TRBJ1-2; D gene uncertain. This TCR was recovered from a middle-aged woman with COVID-19, enrolled during active disease. The CDR3 loop reads CSTRFNYGYTF. CDR3 sequence (DNA): TGCAGTACACGTTTTAACTATGGCTACACCTTC.